The entry below describes one T cell receptor (beta chain). Its binding antigen is unknown. Base qualities are not at hand, and no much larger clone is one base apart. V drops 7 bases and J drops 0 bases, leaving 16 bases in between. Including the terminal cysteine and phenylalanine, the CDR3 comprises 15 residues. The read is trimmed to its CDR3 DNA, 45 bases read in frame from base 1. Via the germline V gene, CDR1 is MDHEN and CDR2 SYDVKM. The source of the sample is a study of breast tumors, draining lymph nodes, adjacent tissues (dated by TCRdb to about 2016). Study-level background: TCR beta repertoires were compared across tumor, adjacent nontumor tissue and axillary lymph nodes obtained from breast cancer patients. In human breast cancer, the study set out to evaluate how tumor, surrounding tissue and draining lymph node repertoires relate to one another and whether T cells may move between these sites.

Reads for this sample came from an Illumina HiSeq 2000. Multiplex PCR amplification was used to build the TCR beta chain libraries. High-throughput sequencing was used to analyze the amplified TCR beta chain products. The public reads were reanalyzed by TCRdb: fastp trimming at Q25, MiXCR alignment, in-frame beta chains only. Identical CDR3 protein sequences are pooled into one entry, listed with their most common genes and DNA. In this sample the table shows approximately 40,000 distinct CDR3 sequences, over 30% of which occur a single time. The ten largest clones capture 9.5% to 13% of the sample. The study at large found these results: In luminal-like breast cancer, tumor and nontumor tissue repertoires resembled each other significantly more than in basal-like breast cancer. Tumor T-cell repertoires showed less diversity than lymph node repertoires and more diversity than nontumor tissue repertoires, and tumor T-cell repertoires showed preferential V and J gene usage. The data were considered consistent with most tumor T cells being derived from the lymph node and subsequently expanding within tumor tissue. The conclusion that tumor T cells originate in lymph nodes was presented as consistent with a hypothesis rather than as directly demonstrated.

The clonotype originates from a female donor with breast cancer. Some clones in this sample may be carry-over from other donors' samples. This receptor chain uses TRBV28 and TRBJ2-7, with TRBD1 tentatively as D gene (5 bases match). Input material: breast tumor tissue. The CDR3 sequence is CASIPAGSLSYEQYF. The DNA sequence reads TGTGCCAGCATCCCCGCAGGGTCGCTCTCCTACGAGCAGTACTTC.